This is a list of T cell receptor beta chains from one sample in a study of T cell repertoires in cytomegalovirus infection. The antigens for these receptors are not known. Each CDR3 protein is one row after TCRdb ran MiXCR on the reads. The sample lists approximately 770,000 distinct CDR3 sequences, roughly 29% seen once, with around 13% in the top ten. Source: cultured CD8+ T cells from PBMCs, taken from culture after CMV antigen stimulation. The receptors stem from a human donor in good health (CMV status not recorded). Some clones in this sample may be carry-over from other donors' samples. CDR3s include the opening cysteine and the closing phenylalanine or tryptophan. Each record gives: clone size, D gene, J gene, V gene, CDR3 DNA, CDR3 protein. D genes are given only for firm matches. Clone size appears in some rows only: once, few, many, or a class for an expanded clone.

NA	NA	TRBJ1-4	TRBV4-2	TGTGCCAGCAGCCAAGACAGGTTTAGTGAAAAACTGTTTTTT	CASSQDRFSEKLFF
few	TRBD1	TRBJ1-1	TRBV6-1	TGTGCCAGCAGTGAAGCGGGGACAGGCTATTTTGGGCCTGAAGCTTTCTTT	CASSEAGTGYFGPEAFF
NA	TRBD2	TRBJ2-5	TRBV4-1	TGCGCCAGCAGCCAAGGACTAGCGGGGGGGAGGGCCCAGTACTTC	CASSQGLAGGRAQYF
NA	NA	TRBJ1-2	TRBV29-1	TGCAGCGTTGAGGCCGGGGACTATGGCTACACCTTC	CSVEAGDYGYTF
NA	TRBD2	TRBJ2-1	TRBV6-1	TGTGCCAGCAGTGAATGGGAGGGGACTAGGGGGCAGTTCTTC	CASSEWEGTRGQFF
NA	TRBD2	TRBJ2-1	TRBV11-3	TGTGCCAGCAGCACCAGCGGGGGTGACAATGAGCAGTTCTTC	CASSTSGGDNEQFF
many	NA	TRBJ1-2	TRBV12-3/TRBV12-4	TGTGCCAGCAGCTGGGCCTACTATGGCTACACCTTC	CASSWAYYGYTF
few	NA	TRBJ2-1	TRBV5-5	TGTGCCAGCAGTTCGGGGTACAGGGACTACAATGAGCAGTTCTTC	CASSSGYRDYNEQFF
NA	TRBD2	TRBJ2-1	TRBV5-4	TGTGCCAGCAGCTTGGTACCCCCGGGGAGCGGGGGGGCCGATGAGCAGTTCTTC	CASSLVPPGSGGADEQFF
once	TRBD1	TRBJ2-3	TRBV7-4	TGTGCCAGCAGCTCCAGGACAGGACCGAGCACAGATGCGCAGTATTTT	CASSSRTGPSTDAQYF
NA	NA	TRBJ2-1	TRBV4-1	TGCGCCAGCAGGGACAGCCGCAATGAGCAGTTCTTC	CASRDSRNEQFF
NA	NA	TRBJ1-5	TRBV15	TGTGCCACCAGCAGAGATACTAAAAAGCAGCCCCAGCATTTT	CATSRDTKKQPQHF
few	TRBD1	TRBJ1-5	TRBV6-2/TRBV6-3	TGTGCCAGCAGTTACTCTCTCCCGACAGGGCGACAAGATCAGCCCCAGCATTTT	CASSYSLPTGRQDQPQHF
few	NA	TRBJ2-7	TRBV10-3	TGTGCCATCAGTGAGTCGATTGGGGTTCGGGCCGAGCAGTACTTC	CAISESIGVRAEQYF
few	NA	TRBJ2-7	TRBV27	TGTGCCAGCAGTTTAACACCTTCCAACTCCTACGAGCAGTACTTC	CASSLTPSNSYEQYF
NA	NA	TRBJ1-3	TRBV2	TGTGCCGCGGCCGGCTCTGGAAACACCATATATTTT	CAAAGSGNTIYF
NA	TRBD1	TRBJ1-2	TRBV15	TGTGCCACCGACAACCCAGGGGGATATGGCTACACCTTC	CATDNPGGYGYTF
NA	TRBD1	TRBJ1-1	TRBV2	TGTGCCAGTCGTCTGGGACAGGAGAACACTGAAGCTTTCTTT	CASRLGQENTEAFF
NA	NA	TRBJ1-1	TRBV4-1	TGCGCCAGCAGCCAACGGGACCTTGGGTACACTGAAGCTTTCTTT	CASSQRDLGYTEAFF
NA	TRBD1	TRBJ1-2	TRBV6-1	TGTGCCAGCAGCGGACAGGGCCTATTTGGCTACACCTTC	CASSGQGLFGYTF
NA	NA	TRBJ2-4	TRBV6-1	TGTGCCAGCAGTGAAGCGACCCCGGGTGCGGACATTCAGTACTTC	CASSEATPGADIQYF
NA	TRBD1	TRBJ1-6	TRBV7-9	TGTGCCAGCAGCGTTGGAGGGGGCGCCTATAATTCACCCCTCCACTTT	CASSVGGGAYNSPLHF
few	TRBD1	TRBJ2-4	TRBV6-1	TGTGCCAGCAGCTTCCGAAGTTTTAGATCGGACAGGGGAACCAAAAACATTCAGTACTTC	CASSFRSFRSDRGTKNIQYF
NA	TRBD2	TRBJ2-5	TRBV19	TGTGCCAGTAGTCCCCGACTAGCTGAGACCCAGTACTTC	CASSPRLAETQYF
many	NA	TRBJ1-1	TRBV6-1	TGTGCCAGCAGTGAAAGTAGGCCAACTGAAGCTTTCTTT	CASSESRPTEAFF
NA	NA	TRBJ2-7	TRBV20-1	TGCAGTGTCAATCTCTGGGGGTCCTCCCTCGAGCAGTACTTC	CSVNLWGSSLEQYF
NA	NA	TRBJ2-2	TRBV6-6	TGTGCCAGCAGTGCCCGACTGGCGGGCCGGCCCGGGGAGCTGTTTTTT	CASSARLAGRPGELFF
many	NA	TRBJ1-4	TRBV7-6	TGTGCCAGCAGCTTAGTCGATGGGGGGATTAATGAAAAACTGTTTTTT	CASSLVDGGINEKLFF
NA	NA	TRBJ2-6	TRBV12-3/TRBV12-4	TGTGCCAGCAGTCATCCCAAGACAGTTTTCCGCTCTGGGGCCAACGTCCTGACTTTC	CASSHPKTVFRSGANVLTF
few	NA	TRBJ2-3	TRBV24-1	TGTGCCACCAGTGAACCGACGTTTACTAGCACAGATACGCAGTATTTT	CATSEPTFTSTDTQYF
NA	TRBD1	TRBJ2-2	TRBV6-8	TGTGCCAGCTCCCTTATGCAGGGGGACACCGGGGAGCTGTTTTTT	CASSLMQGDTGELFF
few	NA	TRBJ1-1	TRBV27	TGTGCCAGCACGCGGGCGAGAACTGAAGCTTTCTTT	CASTRARTEAFF
NA	NA	TRBJ2-2	TRBV7-6	TGTGCCAGCAGCTTAGCTAGTCCGACCGGGGAGCTGTTTTTT	CASSLASPTGELFF
few	TRBD2	TRBJ2-1	TRBV7-9	TGTGCCAGCAGCTCCCCAGCGGGGGGCCACTACAATGAGCAGTTCTTC	CASSSPAGGHYNEQFF
many	NA	TRBJ1-6	TRBV7-9	TGTGCCAGCAGCAGCGCACCGGGACTATTTTATAATTCACCCCTCCACTTT	CASSSAPGLFYNSPLHF
NA	NA	TRBJ2-3	TRBV6-8	TGTGCCACCATGAACACAGATACGCAGTATTTT	CATMNTDTQYF
NA	TRBD1	TRBJ2-5	TRBV13	TGTGCCAGCAGCCAAGACAGGGGGCGAGAGACCCAGTACTTC	CASSQDRGRETQYF
NA	NA	TRBJ1-1	TRBV12-5	TGTGCTAGTGGTGCCTGGGACACTGAAGCTTTCTTT	CASGAWDTEAFF
many	NA	TRBJ2-1	TRBV7-3	TGTGCCAGCAGCTCCTCCGGGACTGGGTACAATGAGCAGTTCTTC	CASSSSGTGYNEQFF
NA	NA	TRBJ2-3	TRBV20-1	TGCAGTGCTAGAGCCCTGGGGGTTAGGCCGAGCACAGATACGCAGTATTTT	CSARALGVRPSTDTQYF